The 21 T cell receptor beta chains presented below share a single source sample, sequenced in a study of T cells in Graves' hyperthyroidism and ophthalmopathy. RNA transcripts gave rise to amplified TCR beta CDR3 regions. HTBI primers drove first-round RT-PCR of the TCR CDR3. One entry per CDR3 protein results from TCRdb running MiXCR on the multiplex PCR reads. In the table there are fewer than 600,000 distinct CDR3 sequences, about 14% of which are singletons. The specimen sequenced was blood. These receptors originate from a middle-aged woman with Graves' hyperthyroidism.

The chain recombines TRBV20-1 with TRBJ1-2; TRBD1 is a possible D gene (6 bases). This CDR3 has 14 residues. Germline CDR1 DFQATT, CDR2 SNEGSKA (reference sequence). Trimming removed 5 bases at V and 2 bases at J, with 15 bases between. CDR3 sequence (DNA): TGCAGTGCTGATGGGGGGGGGGCGAACTATGGCTACACCTTC. Its translation: CSADGGGANYGYTF.

The genes are TRBV29-1 and TRBJ2-1, with a tentative D call TRBD1 (6 bases). The CDR3 runs 10 residues. Trimming stripped 4 bases from V and 8 bases from J, with 6 bases between. Germline CDR1 is SQVTM and CDR2 is ANQGSEA. The CDR3 DNA reads TGCAGCGTTGGGGGGCATGAGCAGTTCTTC. Residues: CSVGGHEQFF.

This chain uses TRBV10-3 with TRBJ1-6; TRBD1 might be the D (5 bases). Trimming removed 1 base at V and 5 bases at J, with 12 bases between. This CDR3 has 16 residues. Germline values: CDR1 ENHRY, CDR2 SYGVKD. CDR3 sequence (DNA): TGTGCCATCAGTGAGTTTCCCCAGGGAGATAATTCACCCCTCCACTTT. It yields the protein CAISEFPQGDNSPLHF.

This rearrangement joins TRBV5-5 to TRBJ2-7; unclear D gene. The V gene lost 5 bases and the J gene lost 3 bases, with 18 bases spanning the gap. Germline lookup yields CDR1 SGHKS and CDR2 YYEKEE (reference sequence). The CDR3 length is 15 residues. The CDR3 DNA sequence: TGTGCCAGCAGGAAATCCGATGGAATCGGCTACGAGCAGTACTTC. This translates into CASRKSDGIGYEQYF.

This clonotype was detected ten times or more. This chain links TRBV20-1 with TRBJ2-3, with 8 bases matching TRBD2. V gave up 6 bases and J gave up 4 bases; unmatched junction bases: 6. CDR3 size: 13 residues. The germline V gene has CDR1 DFQATT and CDR2 SNEGSKA (reference sequence). The CDR3 DNA reads TGCAGTGCCCAGACTAGCGTCGCAGATACGCAGTATTTT. Translated: CSAQTSVADTQYF.

In its sample, this clonotype was seen a few times. The V call is TRBV9, the J call TRBJ2-1, with 14 bases lining up with TRBD2. The V segment lost 0 bases and the J segment 6 bases; nucleotides outside the gene matches: 8. The germline V gene has CDR1 SGDLS and CDR2 YYNGEE. The CDR3 length is 18 residues. The chain's CDR3 is CASSVGGLAGVVGNEQFF. The CDR3 DNA sequence: TGTGCCAGCAGCGTAGGGGGACTAGCGGGAGTGGTGGGCAATGAGCAGTTCTTC.

There are many counts of this clonotype. This chain joins TRBV30 and TRBJ2-1; 10 positions agree with TRBD2. V lost 1 base and J lost 2; bases outside the gene matches: 2. The V gene's germline CDR1 is GTSNPN and CDR2 SVGIG (reference sequence). The CDR3 consists of 15 residues. The CDR3 nucleotides are TGTGCCTGGAGTGCAGGGACTAGCGCCTACAATGAGCAGTTCTTC. Translated, it gives CAWSAGTSAYNEQFF.

This clonotype appeared a few times. The chain recombines TRBV29-1 with TRBJ1-1; D remains unclear. The CDR3 sequence is 13 residues long. Germline V gene data show CDR1 as SQVTM and CDR2 as ANQGSEA. Trimming left V 4 bases short and J 0 bases short, with 9 bases between. CDR3: CSVVFSMNTEAFF. The CDR3 nucleotides are TGCAGCGTTGTCTTCTCGATGAACACTGAAGCTTTCTTT.

The chain has TRBV18 and TRBJ2-1, with 8 bases that match TRBD1. J gave up 8 bases and V 5 bases, and 2 bases lay outside the gene matches. The CDR3 is 12 amino acids. CDR1 is KGHSH, CDR2 LQKENI, per germline. CDR3 DNA: TGTGCCAGCTCAGCGACAGGGGATGAGCAGTTCTTC. This gives the protein CASSATGDEQFF.

Many counts were recorded for this clonotype. The chain has TRBV7-6 and TRBJ2-1; 9 nucleotides line up with TRBD2. CDR1 SGHVS and CDR2 FNYEAQ come from the germline V gene. V shed 1 base, J shed 4 bases, and the junction held 8 bases outside the gene matches. This CDR3 is 17 amino acids long. As DNA, the CDR3 is TGTGCCAGCAGCTTAGTCTTGCGGGAGGGCCTTTACAATGAGCAGTTCTTC. Encoded protein: CASSLVLREGLYNEQFF.

There are many counts of this clonotype. The rearrangement links TRBV29-1 to TRBJ2-3; D possibly corresponds to TRBD1 (6 bases). The CDR3 is 13 residues long. Germline CDR1 SQVTM, CDR2 ANQGSEA. The V end was cut by 7 bases, the J end by 6 bases, with 17 bases between. The CDR3 region has the DNA TGCAGCGCGTCACAGGGTGTGAGTGATACGCAGTATTTT. It translates to CSASQGVSDTQYF.

At least ten counts were recorded for this clonotype. The junction shows a germline mismatch at one end, possibly a read error. This chain joins TRBV7-2 and TRBJ1-1; D is uncertain. Germline V gene sequence: CDR1 SGHTA, CDR2 FQGNSA. There are 16 residues in the CDR3. The chain's CDR3 is CASSLAGTLPNTEAFF. CDR3 DNA: TGTGCCAGCAGCCTAGCGGGTACACTGCCGAACACTGAAGCTTTCTTT.

Ten or more counts support this clonotype. The V call is TRBV5-1, the J call TRBJ1-1; a possible D gene is TRBD1 (5 bases). Germline-derived CDR1 and CDR2 are SGHRS and YFSETQ. Trimming stripped 0 bases from V and 6 bases from J, with 15 bases between. The CDR3 is made up of 15 amino acids. The CDR3 DNA follows: TGCGCCAGCAGCTTGGGGGGGACGAACGTCGCTGAAGCTTTCTTT. The encoded protein is CASSLGGTNVAEAFF.

This clonotype was found many times. The V call is TRBV2, the J call TRBJ1-1; no definite D call. This CDR3 is 14 amino acids long. The germline V gene has CDR1 SNHLY and CDR2 FYNNEI. V dropped 4 bases and J dropped 0 bases, with 9 bases sitting between them. CDR3 in amino acids: CASSVPGMNTEAFF. The CDR3 nucleotides are TGTGCCAGCAGTGTGCCGGGGATGAACACTGAAGCTTTCTTT.

The rearrangement uses TRBV6-1 and TRBJ1-2, with a tentative D call TRBD1 (6 bases). The germline CDR1 and CDR2 sequences are MNHNS and SASEGT. The CDR3 loop spans 14 amino acids. The V and J ends lost 2 bases and 4 bases respectively, with 11 bases between them. The CDR3 region is CASSESSGVYGYTF. CDR3 nucleotides: TGTGCCAGCAGTGAATCCTCAGGGGTCTATGGCTACACCTTC.

This clonotype was observed many times. The rearrangement uses TRBV30 and TRBJ1-5; perhaps TRBD1 as D (5 bases). The V and J ends lost 2 bases and 8 bases respectively, with 19 bases between them. The length of the CDR3 is 15 residues. The V gene's germline CDR1 is GTSNPN and CDR2 SVGIG (reference sequence). CDR3 DNA sequence: TGTGCCTGGAGTAGGGACGGAGGGCCGGGAAAGCCCCAGCATTTT. This encodes CAWSRDGGPGKPQHF.

Ten or more counts support this clonotype. This sequence joins TRBV28 and TRBJ2-5; TRBD1 is a possible D gene (6 bases). Germline CDR1 MDHEN, CDR2 SYDVKM. There are 14 residues in the CDR3. The V and J ends lost 5 bases and 2 bases respectively, with 12 bases between them. The CDR3 is CASSLTGIQETQYF. The CDR3, as DNA: TGTGCCAGCAGTCTTACAGGGATTCAAGAGACCCAGTACTTC.

This clonotype occurred many times. V is TRBV7-9 and J is TRBJ2-1, with 11 bases aligning to TRBD2. CDR3 size: 15 residues. V was pared by 4 bases and J by 4 bases, with 3 bases of the junction left unmatched. Per germline, CDR1 SEHNR and CDR2 FQNEAQ (reference sequence). This CDR3 reads CASSSTSGVYNEQFF. The DNA of the CDR3 is TGTGCCAGCAGCTCGACTAGCGGGGTGTACAATGAGCAGTTCTTC.

At least ten counts were recorded for this clonotype. The chain has TRBV20-1 and TRBJ1-1, with 7 bases fitting TRBD1. Germline CDR1 and CDR2: DFQATT and SNEGSKA (reference sequence). Trimming took 6 bases from V and 1 from J; bases not matched to a gene: 8. The CDR3 totals 14 residues. The CDR3: CSAEQGPGNTEAFF. The CDR3, as DNA: TGCAGTGCGGAACAGGGGCCAGGGAACACTGAAGCTTTCTTT.

This clonotype was recorded a few times. This chain joins TRBV24-1 and TRBJ2-1, with 10 bases that match TRBD2. This CDR3 is built from 17 residues. Germline V CDR1 and CDR2: KGHDR, SFDVKD. The V and J ends lost 3 bases and 0 bases, in that order; junction bases with no gene match: 4. The CDR3 coding sequence is TGTGCCACCAGTGATCAACTAGCGGGGAGCTCCTACAATGAGCAGTTCTTC. Encoded protein: CATSDQLAGSSYNEQFF.

J is TRBJ2-7 and V is TRBV6-1; 10 positions match TRBD2. Trimming took 6 bases from V and 1 from J; bases not matched to a gene: 15. This CDR3 contains 18 residues. The germline V gene encodes CDR1 MNHNS and CDR2 SASEGT. The CDR3 loop is CASSSDSGTSDHSYEQYF. CDR3 DNA sequence: TGTGCCAGCAGCTCCGATTCCGGGACTAGCGATCATTCCTACGAGCAGTACTTC.